This entry lists 32 T cell receptor beta chains sequenced from one sample in a study of CD8+ T cells in alopecia areata. RNA, once extracted, was reverse transcribed into cDNA for use as the sequencing template. Sequencing was performed with immunoSEQ multiplex PCR; in TCRdb, only in-frame clones are kept and a portion is missing. The repertoire holds some 180,000 clones, with about 55% as singletons. The sample's treatment: oral pan-JAK inhibitor, 5-10 mg twice daily. The sequences come from CD8+ T cells sorted from blood, collected at week 24, from a patient treated with tofacitinib. These receptor sequences come from a human donor with alopecia areata.

The chain uses TRBV15 and TRBJ1-2, with TRBD1 matching 7 bases. Germline V CDR1 and CDR2: LNHNV, YYDKDF (reference sequence). The CDR3 is made up of 14 amino acids. CDR3 loop: CATSDRTPLYGYTF. CDR3 sequence (DNA): TGTGCGACCTCGGACAGGACCCCGCTATATGGCTACACCTTC.

V gene TRBV7-3 combines with J gene TRBJ2-1; unclear D gene. Germline values: CDR1 SGHTA, CDR2 FQGTGA. V lost 2 bases to trimming and J lost 9 bases, with 11 bases between them. The CDR3 has 13 amino acids. Written as DNA, the CDR3 is TGTGCCAGCAGCTTAGTCAAGGTCGGTGAGCAGTTCTTC. Translating it yields CASSLVKVGEQFF.

The chain uses TRBV6-5 and TRBJ1-2; no clear D. The CDR3 has 13 amino acids. With 6 bases removed from V and 4 bases from J, the gap between germline ends came to 12 bases. Germline assignment: CDR1 MNHEY and CDR2 SVGAGI. CDR3 bases: TGTGCCAGCAGACCCCGAGGTGGCTATGGCTACACCTTC. Residues: CASRPRGGYGYTF.

The chain is built from TRBV4-3 and TRBJ2-1, with D perhaps TRBD2 (5 bases). The length of the CDR3 is 15 residues. In germline, CDR1 is LGHNA, CDR2 YSLEER. The germline V and J ends were trimmed by 0 bases and 8 bases, with 14 bases remaining between them. The CDR3 DNA is TGCGCCAGCAGCCAAGACGGAACCCGTAGCGATGAGCAGTTCTTC. This sequence encodes CASSQDGTRSDEQFF.

This rearrangement joins TRBV9 to TRBJ2-3; possible D gene TRBD1, 5 bases. The germline CDR1 and CDR2 sequences are SGDLS and YYNGEE. The CDR3 spans 14 residues. V lost 4 bases and J 5 bases, leaving 14 bases between the germline ends. CDR3 protein: CASSLRQGIDTQYF. The DNA for the CDR3 is TGTGCCAGCAGCCTAAGGCAGGGCATAGATACGCAGTATTTT.

This clone was picked up one time. V and J are TRBV18 and TRBJ2-7, with D possibly called TRBD1 or TRBD2 (5 bases each). The V gene's germline CDR1 is KGHSH and CDR2 LQKENI. The CDR3 length is 13 residues. V shed 0 bases and J shed 2 bases, with 5 bases lying between them. In DNA, the CDR3 is TGTGCCAGCTCACCACCGGGGGCCTACGAGCAGTACTTC. It specifies CASSPPGAYEQYF.

V gene TRBV6-5 combines with J gene TRBJ1-6; 9 bases are a match to TRBD1. The germline V gene has CDR1 MNHEY and CDR2 SVGAGI. The CDR3 has 15 amino acids. J was trimmed by 11 bases and V by 7 bases; bases with no gene match: 12. CDR3: CASTDRGDRSAPLHF. Written as DNA, the CDR3 is TGTGCCAGCACCGACAGGGGGGACCGCTCGGCACCCCTCCACTTT.

The gene calls are TRBV2 and TRBJ2-7; D is unclear. The CDR3 consists of 16 residues. Trimming removed 7 bases at V and 4 bases at J, with 23 bases between. Germline V gene data show CDR1 as SNHLY and CDR2 as FYNNEI. The CDR3: CASIEDSNWRAYEQYF. DNA of the CDR3: TGTGCCAGCATAGAAGACTCGAACTGGAGAGCTTACGAGCAGTACTTC. The whole variable domain, remainder taken from reference TRBV2 and TRBJ2-7, is EPEVTQTPSHQVTQMGQEVILRCVPISNHLYFYWYRQILGQKVEFLVSFYNNEISEKSEIFDDQFSVERPDGSNFTLKIRSTKLEDSAMYFCASIEDSNWRAYEQYFGPGTRLTVT.

The rearrangement joins TRBV2 to TRBJ1-2; 7 nucleotides line up with TRBD1. The V segment lost 11 bases and the J segment 2 bases; nucleotides outside the gene matches: 11. The CDR3 spans 14 residues. The germline gives CDR1 SNHLY, CDR2 FYNNEI. CDR3 sequence (DNA): TGTGCCGGACCCGACAGGGATAAGAACTATGGCTACACCTTC. Translated, it gives CAGPDRDKNYGYTF.

This chain uses TRBV4-3 with TRBJ2-3; D may be TRBD1 (6 bases). The germline V and J ends were trimmed by 4 bases and 4 bases, with 21 bases remaining between them. This CDR3 has 17 residues. Germline V CDR1 and CDR2: LGHNA, YSLEER. CDR3 loop: CASSRYLDSRPPDTQYF. The CDR3 coding sequence is TGCGCCAGCAGCCGGTATTTGGACAGCCGCCCCCCAGATACGCAGTATTTT.

The sample holds a few counts of this clone. The V and J genes are TRBV7-8 and TRBJ2-3, with D perhaps TRBD1 or TRBD2 (6 bases each). CDR1 and CDR2 from the germline V gene are SGHVS and FQNEAQ. The V end lost 1 base, the J end lost 3 bases, and 14 bases lay between the germline ends. The CDR3 extends over 16 amino acids. The CDR3 is CASSLVIGGSTDTQYF. CDR3 bases: TGTGCCAGCAGCTTAGTGATCGGGGGCAGTACAGATACGCAGTATTTT.

The rearrangement uses TRBV19 and TRBJ2-1; the match to TRBD2 covers 7 bases. CDR3 size: 15 residues. Looked up from germline, CDR1 is LNHDA and CDR2 is SQIVND (reference sequence). Trimming took 1 base from V and 4 from J; bases not matched to a gene: 4. CDR3: CASSIGPSGYNEQFF. The DNA of the CDR3 is TGTGCCAGTAGTATAGGGCCTAGCGGATACAATGAGCAGTTCTTC.

The chain uses TRBV11-2 and TRBJ1-1; D uncertain. V was trimmed by 7 bases and J by 0 bases, leaving 9 bases between them. CDR1 is SGHAT, CDR2 FQNNGV, per germline. This CDR3 region has 13 residues. Here the CDR3 reads CASTRNMNTEAFF. In DNA, the CDR3 is TGTGCCAGCACCAGGAATATGAACACTGAAGCTTTCTTT.

The genes are TRBV29-1 and TRBJ2-6, with D perhaps matching TRBD1 (6 bases). CDR1 and CDR2 (germline): SQVTM, ANQGSEA. This CDR3 contains 14 residues. V was shortened by 4 bases and J by 1 base, with 8 bases between the two germline ends. CDR3 nucleotides: TGCAGCGTTGGGGGGCAGTCTGGGGCCAACGTCCTGACTTTC. It encodes CSVGGQSGANVLTF.

V usage is TRBV11-1 and J usage is TRBJ2-1, with a tentative D call TRBD2 (7 bases). The CDR3 has 15 amino acids. CDR1 and CDR2 (germline): SGHAT, FQDESV (reference sequence). Trimming stripped 2 bases from V and 2 bases from J, with 10 bases between. The CDR3 DNA reads as TGTGCCAGCAGCTTAAGGGGGGGGACCTACAATGAGCAGTTCTTC. It is translated as CASSLRGGTYNEQFF.

The chain has TRBV5-1 and TRBJ2-5; the D gene is possibly TRBD1 (5 bases). Germline V gives CDR1 SGHRS, CDR2 YFSETQ. This CDR3 has 13 amino acids. V gave up 5 bases and J gave up 1 base, with 9 bases separating them. This CDR3 is CASRSTGQETQYF. The DNA for the CDR3 is TGCGCCAGCAGATCCACAGGCCAAGAGACCCAGTACTTC.

The chain carries TRBV15 and TRBJ1-4; no clear D gene. The CDR3 is 15 residues long. Per germline, CDR1 LNHNV and CDR2 YYDKDF (reference sequence). The V and J ends lost 6 bases and 4 bases respectively, with 15 bases between them. CDR3: CATSRRGQINEKLFF. The CDR3 DNA sequence: TGTGCCACCAGTAGGAGAGGGCAAATTAATGAAAAACTGTTTTTT.

This clone was seen only a few times. V is TRBV5-6 and J is TRBJ2-6, with no clear D. The CDR3 is 15 amino acids. V lost 3 bases and J lost 4, with 11 bases in between. CDR1 SGHDT and CDR2 YYEEEE come from the germline V gene. DNA for the CDR3: TGTGCCAGCAGCTCGCCCCGGTCAGGGGCCAACGTCCTGACTTTC. This sequence encodes CASSSPRSGANVLTF.

The chain recombines TRBV25-1 with TRBJ2-5, with TRBD2 identical over 7 bases. J was trimmed by 5 bases and V by 3 bases; bases with no gene match: 0. Per the germline V gene, CDR1 is MGHDK and CDR2 is SYGVNS. CDR3 length equals 12 residues. The CDR3 sequence: CASSEGGETQYF. In DNA, the CDR3 is TGTGCCAGCAGTGAGGGGGGGGAGACCCAGTACTTC.

This clone was picked up a small number of times. The chain is built from TRBV9 and TRBJ2-6; the D is unclear. Germline assignment: CDR1 SGDLS and CDR2 YYNGEE. This CDR3 contains 15 residues. Trimming took off 4 bases at V and 0 bases at J, with 8 bases between the two ends. CDR3 amino acids: CASSPQSSGANVLTF. The CDR3 DNA sequence: TGTGCCAGCAGCCCGCAGTCCTCTGGGGCCAACGTCCTGACTTTC.

This clone was counted a few times. The chain carries TRBV15 and TRBJ2-2; D remains ambiguous. V shed 3 bases and J shed 7 bases, with 9 bases lying between them. From germline, CDR1 is LNHNV and CDR2 YYDKDF (reference sequence). CDR3 length: 13 amino acids. CDR3 DNA: TGTGCCACCAGCAGTGGGGAATACGGGGAGCTGTTTTTT. Translated: CATSSGEYGELFF. The variable domain in full, completed from reference TRBV15 and TRBJ2-2, reads DAMVIQNPRYQVTQFGKPVTLSCSQTLNHNVMYWYQQKSSQAPKLLFHYYDKDFNNEADTPDNFQSRRPNTSFCFLDIRSPGLGDTAMYLCATSSGEYGELFFGEGSRLTVL.

In this sample, this clone turned up a few times. The rearrangement joins TRBV12-5 to TRBJ2-1; D is uncertain. Trimming cost V 2 bases and J 5 bases, with 4 bases left between them. The CDR3 extends over 12 amino acids. Per germline, CDR1 LGHNT and CDR2 FRNRAP. The CDR3 DNA reads TGTGCTAGTGGTTTGCCCAACAATGAGCAGTTCTTC. Translating gives CASGLPNNEQFF.

The chain employs TRBV29-1 and TRBJ2-2; the D call may be TRBD1 or TRBD2 (6 bases each). V lost 0 bases to trimming and J lost 7 bases, with 9 bases between them. Germline V gene data show CDR1 as SQVTM and CDR2 as ANQGSEA. The CDR3 covers 13 residues. The CDR3 loop is CSVEEEGVGELFF. In DNA form, the CDR3 reads TGCAGCGTTGAAGAGGAGGGGGTCGGGGAGCTGTTTTTT.

The genes are TRBV2 and TRBJ2-7; 10 positions agree with TRBD1. The germline gives CDR1 SNHLY, CDR2 FYNNEI. The V segment lost 3 bases and the J segment 5 bases; nucleotides outside the gene matches: 7. The CDR3 consists of 15 residues. The CDR3 coding sequence is TGTGCCAGCAGTGATACCCGGGACAGGGGCCACGAGCAGTACTTC. Its translation is CASSDTRDRGHEQYF. The complete variable domain, with remaining parts taken from reference TRBV2 and TRBJ2-7, reads EPEVTQTPSHQVTQMGQEVILRCVPISNHLYFYWYRQILGQKVEFLVSFYNNEISEKSEIFDDQFSVERPDGSNFTLKIRSTKLEDSAMYFCASSDTRDRGHEQYFGPGTRLTVT.

The chain joins TRBV6-6 to TRBJ1-5, with D unclear. V was clipped by 0 bases and J by 7 bases, with 16 bases between them. From germline, CDR1 is MNHNY and CDR2 SVGAGI (reference sequence). The CDR3 extends over 16 amino acids. In nucleotides, the CDR3 is TGTGCCAGCAGTTACTCGATCGGGGAGGAAGACCAGCCCCAGCATTTT. This codes for CASSYSIGEEDQPQHF.

This clone came up once. The gene calls are TRBV10-3 and TRBJ2-7; possible D gene TRBD2, 5 bases. Trimming took 6 bases from V and 0 from J, leaving 6 bases between them. From germline, CDR1 is ENHRY and CDR2 SYGVKD. CDR3 length: 12 residues. CDR3 nucleotides: TGTGCCATCAGCCGGGACTCCTACGAGCAGTACTTC. This sequence encodes CAISRDSYEQYF.

The J gene is TRBJ2-7, the V gene TRBV27, with D maybe TRBD1 (5 bases). Trimming took 6 bases from V and 0 from J, leaving 12 bases between them. Looked up from germline, CDR1 is MNHEY and CDR2 is SMNVEV (reference sequence). The CDR3 loop spans 14 amino acids. CDR3 in amino acids: CASSPTVSSYEQYF. The DNA of the CDR3 is TGTGCCAGCAGCCCGACAGTTAGCTCCTACGAGCAGTACTTC.

The V gene is TRBV7-8, the J gene TRBJ2-3; no clear D gene. CDR1 is SGHVS, CDR2 FQNEAQ, per germline. Deletions cut 5 bases from V and 0 bases from J, with 18 bases between. This CDR3 has 17 amino acids. For the CDR3, the DNA is TGTGCCAGCAGCATCCCAGAGACCAGCGCTAGCACAGATACGCAGTATTTT. Its translation: CASSIPETSASTDTQYF.

This chain links TRBV5-4 with TRBJ1-4; D remains unclear. The V gene's germline CDR1 is SGHNT and CDR2 YYREEE (reference sequence). The CDR3 is made up of 15 amino acids. Trimming removed 3 bases from V and 3 bases from J, with 12 bases in between. Written as DNA, the CDR3 is TGTGCCAGCAGCTCGCTAGAGGATTCTAATGAAAAACTGTTTTTT. Translated, it gives CASSSLEDSNEKLFF.

Only a few counts were recorded for this clone. The chain joins TRBV29-1 to TRBJ1-3; a possible D gene is TRBD1 (6 bases). The CDR3 sequence is 17 residues long. Trimming pared 0 bases from V and 6 bases from J, leaving 21 bases between. The germline V gene encodes CDR1 SQVTM and CDR2 ANQGSEA. In DNA, the CDR3 is TGCAGCGTTGAAGACTTTAAGGGGGGAGCTGCTGCAAACACCATATATTTT. It translates to CSVEDFKGGAAANTIYF.

This clone was seen more than once but under ten times. This chain joins TRBV30 and TRBJ2-4; D is possibly TRBD2 (5 bases). V was cut by 2 bases and J by 2 bases, with 13 bases left in between. Germline CDR1 GTSNPN, CDR2 SVGIG (reference sequence). The CDR3 runs 15 residues. The CDR3 DNA sequence: TGTGCCTGGAGTAATTACGGGGAACCCAAAAACATTCAGTACTTC. Encoded protein: CAWSNYGEPKNIQYF. The variable domain in full, completed from reference TRBV30 and TRBJ2-4, reads SQTIHQWPATLVQPVGSPLSLECTVEGTSNPNLYWYRQAAGRGLQLLFYSVGIGQISSEVPQNLSASRPQDRQFILSSKKLLLSDSGFYLCAWSNYGEPKNIQYFGAGTRLSVL.

The V gene is TRBV7-9, the J gene TRBJ2-7; 12 bases align to TRBD1. The germline V gene encodes CDR1 SEHNR and CDR2 FQNEAQ (reference sequence). With 2 bases clipped from V and 7 bases from J, the junction kept 3 bases outside the gene matches. The CDR3 contains 14 residues. Here the CDR3 reads CASSLWDRGPEQYF. CDR3 DNA sequence: TGTGCCAGCAGCTTATGGGACAGGGGGCCGGAGCAGTACTTC. Complete variable domain (other parts from reference TRBV7-9 and TRBJ2-7): DTGVSQNPRHKITKRGQNVTFRCDPISEHNRLYWYRQTLGQGPEFLTYFQNEAQLEKSRLLSDRFSAERPKGSFSTLEIQRTEQGDSAMYLCASSLWDRGPEQYFGPGTRLTVT.